This TCR beta chain comes out of a study of cytomegalovirus exposure and HLA in healthy donors. Background on the study: Some 80 million unique TCRs from HLA-typed donors were held in an early data release. Whole-study results and caveats: In a later analysis, HLA-associated beta chains showed higher expansion and lower generation probabilities than comparable chains. Testing in vitro showed a few CMV-associated chains specific for CMV antigens.

The primer mix had 60 Vbeta and 13 Jbeta primers. Clones were sequenced by immunoSEQ multiplex PCR, and TCRdb holds only the in-frame ones, with some missing. The data show 80,000 to 100,000 clones, roughly 75% seen once. Turning to this clone: The antigen remains undetermined.

The V gene's germline CDR1 is LNHDA and CDR2 SQIVND (reference sequence). J lost 4 bases, V lost 4 bases, and 9 bases had no gene match. The CDR3 sequence is 15 residues long. Material for sequencing was PBMCs. The chain combines TRBV19 with TRBJ2-5; 7 nucleotides match TRBD1. This receptor was obtained from a man aged 25 to 45 in good health and CMV-seronegative. CDR3 sequence (DNA): TGTGCCAGTAGTACCACAGGGGCTCCAGGAGAGACCCAGTACTTC. It is translated as CASSTTGAPGETQYF.